The clone carrying this T cell receptor (beta chain) was seen a few times. The antigen is not known. The data were taken from a study of response to subunit inactivated influenza vaccine. In TCRdb, the RT-PCR reads were re-called with MiXCR into one record per CDR3 protein. The sample gives about 520,000 distinct CDR3 sequences, 6% to 9% of which show up once; over 10% is in the top ten. The CDR3 loop spans 14 amino acids. Germline CDR1 reads MGHRA; CDR2 reads YSYEKL. The ends were cut back, 0 bases at V and 4 bases at J, with 9 bases in the middle. General study results and limits: Authors suggested each seasonal flu vaccination may recruit only limited numbers of new T cells.

V gene TRBV4-1 combines with J gene TRBJ2-5; a weak D match, TRBD2 (5 bases). The TCR comes from a man between 50 and 75 years old who received an inactivated influenza vaccine. The sample was PBMCs from blood, taken roughly 24 months after vaccination. This chain's CDR3 is CASSQDQRVETQYF. Here the CDR3 DNA reads TGCGCCAGCAGCCAAGATCAGAGGGTAGAGACCCAGTACTTC.